This TCR beta chain was sequenced in a study of T cell responses to AZD1222 COVID-19 vaccine. The wider study: Samples with a second dose at about 4 or about 12 weeks were pooled together.

For this clone: What it binds is not known.

Produced via immunoSEQ multiplex PCR; TCRdb's table is partial and in-frame only. The sample holds about 99,000 clones, roughly 92% seen once. Study-wide points: Spike as a whole was targeted by vaccine-associated CD4 TCRs, dominant at 160-218 and 743-854. The donors showed a predominance of white British ancestry and of females, with possible underestimation of clonal diversity. An increase in Spike-specific TCR breadth and depth was observed after two AZD1222 doses.

Trimming took off 1 base at V and 1 base at J, with 17 bases between the two ends. There are 18 residues in the CDR3. In germline, CDR1 is LNHDA, CDR2 SQIVND (reference sequence). The V gene is TRBV19, the J gene TRBJ1-3, with D possibly being TRBD1 (6 bases). The clonotype originates from an adult in good health. Sequenced material: peripheral blood, taken on day 0 of AZD1222 vaccination. The CDR3 loop reads CASSIVLSRGLSGNTIYF. The CDR3 DNA is TGTGCCAGTAGTATAGTCCTCTCCAGGGGACTTTCTGGAAACACCATATATTTT.